This T cell receptor (beta chain) was sequenced for a study of CD4 and CD8 cells across lung adenocarcinoma regions. One entry per CDR3 protein results from TCRdb running MiXCR on the PCR reads. The repertoire has roughly 25,000 distinct CDR3 sequences, roughly half of them found once; the top ten carry about a fifth. Localized lung adenocarcinoma, a non-small cell lung cancer, affected the donors. Germline CDR1 reads MNHNS; CDR2 reads SASEGT. V lost 8 bases and J lost 2, with 19 bases in between. This CDR3 is 15 amino acids long. The material sequenced was CD4+ T cells from the center of a lung tumor. The V call is TRBV6-1, the J call TRBJ2-7; D perhaps matches TRBD2 (5 bases). This clonotype originated in a male donor with lung adenocarcinoma. The CD4 and CD8 labels of this study may be unreliable. The CDR3 region has the DNA TGTGCCAGCTCTAACCCGATCCTAGCAACCTACGAGCAGTACTTC. Its protein product is CASSNPILATYEQYF.